The 29 T cell receptor beta chains in this list originate from one sample, sequenced in a study of PD-1 blockade in classical Hodgkin lymphoma. Time point given: newly diagnosed, previously untreated cHL patient sample. The CD4+ T cells used were purified from thawed PBMCs through magnetic negative selection. The data were produced by immunoSEQ multiplex PCR, yet TCRdb's version contains in-frame clones alone and is incomplete. The top ten clones hold more than 1% of a sample with under 40,000 clones, 88% of them seen once. Sequencing input: CD4+ T cells from blood. The source is a human donor with classical Hodgkin lymphoma.

The chain carries TRBV5-1 and TRBJ1-1; weak D call: TRBD1 (6 bases). Germline assignment: CDR1 SGHRS and CDR2 YFSETQ. V was shortened by 0 bases and J by 4 bases, with 7 bases between the two germline ends. This CDR3 is 13 amino acids long. The CDR3 coding sequence is TGCGCCAGCAGCTTGGGAGGGGGCACTGAAGCTTTCTTT. Protein product: CASSLGGGTEAFF.

On this clone: This CDR3 is also generated by other DNA sequences in the sample. The chain has TRBV9 and TRBJ2-3, with D perhaps TRBD2 (5 bases). From germline, CDR1 is SGDLS and CDR2 YYNGEE. This CDR3 region has 15 residues. With 2 bases removed from V and 0 bases from J, the gap between germline ends came to 10 bases. CDR3 DNA: TGTGCCAGCAGCGTGGGGAGCTTAAGCACAGATACGCAGTATTTT. It specifies CASSVGSLSTDTQYF.

The gene calls are TRBV4-1 and TRBJ2-5; 7 bases are shared with TRBD1. Judging by the DNA end, TRBJ2-7 fits better; the J call may be wrong. CDR3 length: 14 residues. Looked up from germline, CDR1 is MGHRA and CDR2 is YSYEKL. CDR3 amino acids: CASSQRDSDYEQYF. CDR3 in DNA: TGCGCCAGCAGCCAAAGGGACAGCGACTACGAGCAGTACTTC.

This sequence joins TRBV7-8 and TRBJ1-1; 8 bases match TRBD1. The germline CDR1 and CDR2 sequences are SGHVS and FQNEAQ. The CDR3 is made up of 15 amino acids. V gave up 2 bases and J gave up 1 base; unmatched junction bases: 3. The CDR3 DNA reads as TGTGCCAGCAGCTTAAGGGGGACAGGGAACACTGAAGCTTTCTTT. Translating it yields CASSLRGTGNTEAFF.

The genes are TRBV9 and TRBJ1-2; 8 bases align to TRBD1. The CDR3 runs to 14 residues. Germline trimming cut 4 bases from V and 6 bases from J; bases unmatched to any gene: 8. CDR1 SGDLS and CDR2 YYNGEE come from the germline V gene. The DNA for the CDR3 is TGTGCCAGCAGCCCGACAGGGGAACCCAATGGCTACACCTTC. It translates to CASSPTGEPNGYTF. Full variable domain (outside the CDR3, taken from reference TRBV9 and TRBJ1-2): DSGVTQTPKHLITATGQRVTLRCSPRSGDLSVYWYQQSLDQGLQFLIQYYNGEERAKGNILERFSAQQFPDLHSELNLSSLELGDSALYFCASSPTGEPNGYTFGSGTRLTVV.

The chain recombines TRBV28 with TRBJ2-1; D is undetermined. The CDR3 sequence is 13 residues long. V lost 2 bases to trimming and J lost 7 bases, with 9 bases between them. The germline gives CDR1 MDHEN, CDR2 SYDVKM. CDR3 sequence: CASSLVSPNEQFF. CDR3 DNA: TGTGCCAGCAGTTTAGTCTCGCCAAATGAGCAGTTCTTC. Using reference TRBV28 and TRBJ2-1 for the parts outside the CDR3, the full variable domain is DVKVTQSSRYLVKRTGEKVFLECVQDMDHENMFWYRQDPGLGLRLIYFSYDVKMKEKGDIPEGYSVSREKKERFSLILESASTNQTSMYLCASSLVSPNEQFFGPGTRLTVL.

The chain joins TRBV19 to TRBJ1-4; maybe TRBD1 (5 bases). The germline gives CDR1 LNHDA, CDR2 SQIVND (reference sequence). The CDR3 is 15 amino acids. Trimming left V 3 bases short and J 8 bases short, with 16 bases between. The CDR3 loop reads CASSMGELPSEKLFF. In nucleotides, the CDR3 is TGTGCCAGTAGTATGGGGGAGCTCCCCTCGGAAAAACTGTTTTTT.

The chain uses TRBV5-1 and TRBJ1-2; the match to TRBD1 covers 8 bases. Unmatched junction bases numbered 8, after V lost 1 base and J lost 0 bases. CDR3 size: 17 residues. CDR1 and CDR2 from the germline V gene are SGHRS and YFSETQ. The CDR3 nucleotides are TGCGCCAGCAGCTTGCGGATGGGACAGGTCGCTAACTATGGCTACACCTTC. It specifies CASSLRMGQVANYGYTF.

The chain joins TRBV6-1 to TRBJ1-2; D unclear. In germline, CDR1 is MNHNS, CDR2 SASEGT. V was pared by 6 bases and J by 8 bases, with 10 bases between. This CDR3 contains 11 residues. CDR3 region: CASRGPRGYTF. CDR3 bases: TGTGCCAGCAGGGGTCCGCGGGGCTACACCTTC.

DNA for the CDR3: TGTGCCAGCAGCCCCCGCGGGGACATTAATTCACCCCTCCACTTT. The encoded protein is CASSPRGDINSPLHF. V usage is TRBV11-2 and J usage is TRBJ1-6; D is possibly TRBD1 (6 bases). V was trimmed by 5 bases and J by 6 bases, leaving 14 bases between them. Germline V gives CDR1 SGHAT, CDR2 FQNNGV. CDR3 length: 15 residues.

The V and J genes are TRBV6-5 and TRBJ1-1; the D is unclear. This CDR3 is 16 amino acids long. Germline V CDR1 and CDR2: MNHEY, SVGAGI. The V and J ends lost 0 bases and 4 bases respectively, with 15 bases between them. In DNA, the CDR3 is TGTGCCAGCAGTTACTCTCTGGTCCTTCCCGGCACTGAAGCTTTCTTT. As protein: CASSYSLVLPGTEAFF.

V gene TRBV28 combines with J gene TRBJ2-7, with D perhaps matching TRBD2 (6 bases). The CDR3 contains 14 residues. Germline loops: CDR1 MDHEN, CDR2 SYDVKM. The V gene lost 8 bases and the J gene lost 4 bases, with 18 bases spanning the gap. CDR3 bases: TGTGCCAGCGCCCCTTTAGGAGGGGTATACGAGCAGTACTTC. This encodes CASAPLGGVYEQYF.

The CDR3 here is CASSLDWGLATSYEQYV. CDR3 in DNA: TGTGCCAGCAGCTTAGATTGGGGACTAGCGACGTCCTACGAGCAGTACGTC. This chain links TRBV11-2 with TRBJ2-7; TRBD2 matches 10 bases. Germline V gives CDR1 SGHAT, CDR2 FQNNGV. CDR3 size: 17 residues. V was clipped by 0 bases and J by 1 base; unmatched bases: 6.

The chain combines TRBV6-1 with TRBJ2-5; a weak D match, TRBD2 (6 bases). Trimming shortened V by 4 bases and J by 4 bases, and 10 bases separated the two germline ends. CDR3 size: 13 residues. Per the germline V gene, CDR1 is MNHNS and CDR2 is SASEGT. The CDR3 loop is CASSGAGIETQYF. The CDR3 DNA reads TGTGCCAGCAGTGGGGCGGGAATAGAGACCCAGTACTTC.

The rearrangement uses TRBV11-3 and TRBJ2-5, with D perhaps matching TRBD1 (5 bases). Per the germline V gene, CDR1 is SGHNT and CDR2 is YENEEA. This CDR3 comprises 14 residues. V was shortened by 2 bases and J by 3 bases, with 10 bases between the two germline ends. CDR3 sequence (DNA): TGTGCCAGCAGCTTATCGCCAGGGAAAGAGACCCAGTACTTC. It translates to CASSLSPGKETQYF.

This chain connects TRBV7-9 to TRBJ1-5; no definite D call. Deletions cut 5 bases from V and 9 bases from J, with 17 bases between. Germline assignment: CDR1 SEHNR and CDR2 FQNEAQ (reference sequence). This CDR3 is built from 14 residues. CDR3 region: CASSQQLANGPQHF. The CDR3 DNA follows: TGTGCCAGCAGCCAACAGCTAGCAAACGGGCCCCAGCATTTT.

The count of this clone is one. This sequence joins TRBV5-1 and TRBJ1-4; possible D gene TRBD1, 5 bases. Germline CDR1 is SGHRS and CDR2 is YFSETQ. This CDR3 is built from 14 residues. V lost 5 bases to trimming and J lost 6 bases, with 14 bases between them. CDR3 loop: CASRRGEVDEKLFF. CDR3 bases: TGCGCCAGCAGGCGGGGGGAGGTCGATGAAAAACTGTTTTTT.

Of note for this clone: Because the CDR3's place on the DNA is in doubt, the DNA is left out and the CDR3 is given as listed by TCRdb. This chain uses TRBV28 with TRBJ2-7; the table's TRBD1 call for D was not verified on the DNA. Per the germline V gene, CDR1 is MDHEN and CDR2 is SYDVKM. The CDR3 has 15 residues if both end residues are counted. CDR3 sequence reads: CASILASGASREQYF.

V usage is TRBV5-1 and J usage is TRBJ2-7; D unclear. The V end lost 4 bases, the J end lost 6 bases, and 14 bases lay between the germline ends. CDR1 and CDR2 (germline): SGHRS, YFSETQ. The CDR3 has 13 residues. CDR3 sequence: CASSQDRPGEQYF. In DNA, the CDR3 is TGCGCCAGCAGCCAGGACCGTCCCGGCGAGCAGTACTTC.

The V gene is TRBV5-4, the J gene TRBJ1-1; D is possibly TRBD1 (6 bases). This CDR3 has 15 residues. CDR1 SGHNT and CDR2 YYREEE come from the germline V gene (reference sequence). V was pared by 4 bases and J by 1 base, with 14 bases between. The CDR3 protein is CASSLWGGSNTEAFF. In nucleotides, the CDR3 is TGTGCCAGCAGCCTTTGGGGGGGCTCGAACACTGAAGCTTTCTTT.

This chain connects TRBV18 to TRBJ1-1; 9 bases are a match to TRBD1. Germline-derived CDR1 and CDR2 are KGHSH and LQKENI. The CDR3 extends over 18 amino acids. V lost 1 base to trimming and J lost 0 bases; unmatched junction nucleotides: 9. CDR3 loop: CASSPQARGTGMNTEAFF. CDR3 nucleotide sequence: TGTGCCAGCTCACCACAGGCGCGGGGGACAGGGATGAACACTGAAGCTTTCTTT.

This chain links TRBV18 with TRBJ1-2; a possible D gene is TRBD1 (6 bases). Trimming removed 6 bases from V and 4 bases from J, with 12 bases in between. The CDR3 is 13 amino acids. Germline V gene data show CDR1 as KGHSH and CDR2 as LQKENI. CDR3 sequence (DNA): TGTGCCAGCTCTTCAGGGGAGAGCTATGGCTACACCTTC. It yields the protein CASSSGESYGYTF.

This chain joins TRBV5-3 and TRBJ2-7, with TRBD2 as a possible D gene (6 bases). Being an ORF, TRBV5-3 has a function that is uncertain. Between the trimmed V and J ends, which lost 0 bases and 2 bases, there was a span of 21 bases. This CDR3 has 18 amino acids. CDR3 amino acids: CARSLEFREDTQTYEQYV. In nucleotides, the CDR3 is TGTGCCAGAAGCTTGGAATTTAGGGAGGACACTCAGACCTACGAGCAGTACGTC.

The gene calls are TRBV5-1 and TRBJ1-1, with 11 bases fitting TRBD1. This CDR3 comprises 16 residues. Germline trimming cut 4 bases from V and 6 bases from J; bases unmatched to any gene: 11. Germline CDR1 reads SGHRS; CDR2 reads YFSETQ. CDR3 coding DNA: TGCGCCAGCAGCGCGGACGGACAGGGGGCGTTCTCTGAAGCTTTCTTT. It codes for CASSADGQGAFSEAFF.

This chain joins TRBV11-1 and TRBJ1-1; 7 bases match TRBD1. CDR1 is SGHAT, CDR2 FQDESV, per germline (reference sequence). The CDR3 extends over 15 amino acids. The trim removed 2 bases at V and 3 bases at J, leaving 6 bases unmatched. The CDR3 spells CASSLSRGPYTEAFF. For the CDR3, the DNA is TGTGCCAGCAGCTTATCTAGGGGGCCATACACTGAAGCTTTCTTT. Together with reference TRBV11-1 and TRBJ1-1, the CDR3 gives the full variable domain: EAEVAQSPRYKITEKSQAVAFWCDPISGHATLYWYRQILGQGPELLVQFQDESVVDDSQLPKDRFSAERLKGVDSTLKIQPAELGDSAMYLCASSLSRGPYTEAFFGQGTRLTVV.

This clone came up a few times. The gene calls are TRBV5-1 and TRBJ1-2, with D possibly TRBD1 on 5 matching bases. The germline V gene has CDR1 SGHRS and CDR2 YFSETQ. The CDR3 loop spans 13 amino acids. Trimming pared 0 bases from V and 7 bases from J, leaving 10 bases between. This chain's CDR3 is CASSLEGISGYTF. Here the CDR3 DNA reads TGCGCCAGCAGCTTGGAGGGGATCTCTGGCTACACCTTC.

The rearrangement links TRBV28 to TRBJ1-2; possibly TRBD1 for D (5 bases). The germline gives CDR1 MDHEN, CDR2 SYDVKM. This CDR3 has 11 amino acids. V was pared by 2 bases and J by 8 bases, with 6 bases between. The CDR3: CASSLRGGYTF. DNA for the CDR3: TGTGCCAGCAGTTTAAGGGGAGGCTACACCTTC.

The V gene is TRBV12-5, the J gene TRBJ1-2; D is uncertain. This CDR3 is 12 amino acids long. V was cut by 5 bases and J by 5 bases, with 9 bases left in between. The germline V gene has CDR1 LGHNT and CDR2 FRNRAP. The CDR3 DNA sequence: TGTGCTAGTGGTCGTGACATGTATGGCTACACCTTC. Translation gives CASGRDMYGYTF.

Regarding this clone: One junction end does not reproduce the germline sequence, and a read error may be involved. V is TRBV9 and J is TRBJ1-1, with unresolved D. The CDR3 extends over 14 amino acids. The germline V gene has CDR1 SGDLS and CDR2 YYNGEE. As DNA, the CDR3 is TGTGCCAGTCAGCGGCACTTAACGAACACTGGAGCTTTCTTT. Encoded protein: CASQRHLTNTGAFF.